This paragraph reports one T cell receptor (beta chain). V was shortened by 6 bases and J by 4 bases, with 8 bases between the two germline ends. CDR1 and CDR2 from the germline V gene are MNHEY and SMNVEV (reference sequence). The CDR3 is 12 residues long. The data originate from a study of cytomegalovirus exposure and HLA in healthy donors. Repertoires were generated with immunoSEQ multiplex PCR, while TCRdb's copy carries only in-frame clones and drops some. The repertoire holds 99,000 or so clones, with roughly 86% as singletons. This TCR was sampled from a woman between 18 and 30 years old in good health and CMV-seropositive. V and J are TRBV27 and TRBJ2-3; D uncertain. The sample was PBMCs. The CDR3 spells CASSFGPDTQYF. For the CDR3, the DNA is TGTGCCAGCAGCTTTGGGCCAGATACGCAGTATTTT.